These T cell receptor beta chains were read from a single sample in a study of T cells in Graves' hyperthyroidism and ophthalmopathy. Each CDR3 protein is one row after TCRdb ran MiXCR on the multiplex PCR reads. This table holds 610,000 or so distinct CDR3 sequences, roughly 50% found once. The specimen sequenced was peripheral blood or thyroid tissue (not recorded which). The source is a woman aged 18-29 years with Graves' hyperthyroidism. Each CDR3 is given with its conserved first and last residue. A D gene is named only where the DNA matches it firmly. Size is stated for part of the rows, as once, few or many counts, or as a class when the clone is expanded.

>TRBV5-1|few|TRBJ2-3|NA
TGCGCCAGCAGCTTCTCCGCAGATACGCAGTATTTT
CASSFSADTQYF
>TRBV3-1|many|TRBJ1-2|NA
TGTGCCAGCAGCCAAACACAGGGAGGAGGCTACACCTTC
CASSQTQGGGYTF
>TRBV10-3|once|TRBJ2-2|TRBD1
TGTGCCATCGGTCCCGGGACAGGGAGCACCGGGGAGCTGTTTTTT
CAIGPGTGSTGELFF
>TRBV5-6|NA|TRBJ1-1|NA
TGTGCCAGCAGCACGACAGGCGCTACTGAAGCTTTCTTT
CASSTTGATEAFF
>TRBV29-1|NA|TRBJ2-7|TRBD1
TGCAGCGCGAGTACAGGGGGGGAGCAGTACTTC
CSASTGGEQYF
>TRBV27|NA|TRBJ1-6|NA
TGTGCCAGCAGTTCCCGGGACCCCGCTTGGGCCCTCCACTTT
CASSSRDPAWALHF
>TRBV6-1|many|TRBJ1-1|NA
TGTGCCAGCAGTGAACAGTTGAACACTGAAGCTTTCTTT
CASSEQLNTEAFF
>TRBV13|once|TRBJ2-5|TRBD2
TGTGCCAGCAGCGCGGGACTAGTGGGAGGGCCTCTAGAGACCCAGTACTTC
CASSAGLVGGPLETQYF
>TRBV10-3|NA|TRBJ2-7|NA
TGTGCCATCAGTGAGTCTGGGTCTCACTACGAACAGTACTTC
CAISESGSHYEQYF
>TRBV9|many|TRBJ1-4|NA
TGTGCCAGCAGCGCCCGGGAGGCTAATGAAAAACTGTTTTTT
CASSAREANEKLFF
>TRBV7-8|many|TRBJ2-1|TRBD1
TGTGCCAGCAGCTGGGGGACAGGGGTCGAGCAGTTCTTC
CASSWGTGVEQFF
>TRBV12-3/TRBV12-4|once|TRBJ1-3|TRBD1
TGTGCCAGCAGTCCCAGAGGGACAGGGATGAGAACCATATATTTT
CASSPRGTGMRTIYF
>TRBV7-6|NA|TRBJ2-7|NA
TGTGCCAGCAGTCCTCCCGCGGGTCATAGCTCCTACGAGCAGTACTTC
CASSPPAGHSSYEQYF
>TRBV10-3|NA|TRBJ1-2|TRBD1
TGTGCCATCAGTGAAGGGGGCGCCTTGGCCTATGGCTACACCTTC
CAISEGGALAYGYTF
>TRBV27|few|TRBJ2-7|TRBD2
TGTGCCAGCAGTCACCGGGGGGAAGGGTACTACGAGCAGTACTTC
CASSHRGEGYYEQYF
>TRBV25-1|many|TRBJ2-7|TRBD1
TGTGCCAGCAGTGACCCAGGACAGGGATGGGAGCAGTACTTC
CASSDPGQGWEQYF
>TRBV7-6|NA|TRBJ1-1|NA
TGTGCCAGCAGCTTAGCGGTAGGGCCGAACACTGAAGCTTTCTTT
CASSLAVGPNTEAFF
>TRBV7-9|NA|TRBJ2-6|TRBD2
TGTGCCAGCAGCTTAGGAACTAGCGGGAACGTCCTGACTTTC
CASSLGTSGNVLTF
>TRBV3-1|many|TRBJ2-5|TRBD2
TGTGCCAGCAGCCAAGATCGGGGACTAGCGGGAGATGGGACCCAGTACTTC
CASSQDRGLAGDGTQYF
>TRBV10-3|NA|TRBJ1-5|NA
TGTGCCATCAGCCCAGGGGCGGTAGCAGGCGGGGATCAGCCCCAGCATTTT
CAISPGAVAGGDQPQHF
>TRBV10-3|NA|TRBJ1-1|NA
TGTGCCATCAGTCCGAGGGGAGGTGAAGCTTTCTTT
CAISPRGGEAFF
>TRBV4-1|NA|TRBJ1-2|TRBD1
TGCGCCAGCAGCCAGACAGGGATGGGGAGCTACACCTTC
CASSQTGMGSYTF
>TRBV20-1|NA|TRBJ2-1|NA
TGCAGTGCTAGTCGTTTCCAGGGGTGGAGCAATGAGCAGTTCTTC
CSASRFQGWSNEQFF
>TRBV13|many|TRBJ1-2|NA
TGTGCCAGCAGCTTATCCCCTTTGTCGGACGAGAATGGCTACACCTTC
CASSLSPLSDENGYTF
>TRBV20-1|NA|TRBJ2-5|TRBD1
TGCAGTGGCCCGGGACAGGGGGGGCCACAAGGGACCCAGTACTTC
CSGPGQGGPQGTQYF
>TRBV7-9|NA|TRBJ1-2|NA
TGTGCCAGCAGTCCCGGTTGGGATGAGCATGGCTACACCTTC
CASSPGWDEHGYTF
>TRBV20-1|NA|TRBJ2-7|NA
TGCAGTGCTAGGCAGGGGATAGTCAGCGAGCAGTACTTC
CSARQGIVSEQYF
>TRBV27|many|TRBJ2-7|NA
TGTGCCAGCTCGGAAGCGGATAGCTACGAGCAGTACTTC
CASSEADSYEQYF
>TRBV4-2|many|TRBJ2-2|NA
TGTGCCAGCAGCCAAGGAGGGATCGGGGAGCTGTTTTTT
CASSQGGIGELFF
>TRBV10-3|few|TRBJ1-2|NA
TGTGCCATCAGTGTGATGTGGACAGCCTATGGCTACACCTTC
CAISVMWTAYGYTF
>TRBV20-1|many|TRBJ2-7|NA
TGCAGTGCTTCTCGGGGGGCCCGGTCAACCTACGAGCAGTACTTC
CSASRGARSTYEQYF
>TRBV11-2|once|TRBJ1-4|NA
TGTGCCAGCAGCTTATGGACAGCATCAACTAATGAAAAACTGTTTTTT
CASSLWTASTNEKLFF
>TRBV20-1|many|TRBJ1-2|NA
TGCAGTGCTCCTCGAGGGGGGGGGGGCCAAAACTATGGCTACACCTTC
CSAPRGGGGQNYGYTF
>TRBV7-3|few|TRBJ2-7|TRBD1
TGTGCCAGCAGCCAAGATTCCCTGACAGGGGGCGAGCAGTACTTC
CASSQDSLTGGEQYF
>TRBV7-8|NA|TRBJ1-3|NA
TGTGCCAGCAGCTTAGGGGGACCATCGGGAAACACCATATATTTT
CASSLGGPSGNTIYF
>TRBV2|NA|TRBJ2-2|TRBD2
TGTGCCAGCAGTGAAGCAGCGGGAGTCGGAACCGGGGAGCTGTTTTTT
CASSEAAGVGTGELFF
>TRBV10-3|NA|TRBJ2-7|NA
TGTGCCATCAGTGAGGGCGGGATCAACCTTTCGTATGGGAGGACCGCAACCTACGAGCAGTACTTC
CAISEGGINLSYGRTATYEQYF
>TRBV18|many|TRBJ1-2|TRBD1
TGTGCCAGCTCACCCGGACAGGATCTAGCTAACTATGGCTACACCTTC
CASSPGQDLANYGYTF
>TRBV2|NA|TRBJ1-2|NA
TGTGCCAGCAGTGTGGCAGGGATGTTTAACTATGGCTACACCTTC
CASSVAGMFNYGYTF
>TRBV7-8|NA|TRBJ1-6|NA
TGTGCCAGCAGCGATAATCGAGGGCCCCTCCACTTT
CASSDNRGPLHF
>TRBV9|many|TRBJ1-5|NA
TGTGCCAGCAGCGCGCAGGGCGATCAGCCCCAGCATTTT
CASSAQGDQPQHF
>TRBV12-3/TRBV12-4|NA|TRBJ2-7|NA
TGTGCCAGCAGCTTTGACCGGCCCGAGGGATACTACGAGCAGTACTTC
CASSFDRPEGYYEQYF
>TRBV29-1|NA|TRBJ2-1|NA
TGCAGCGTAACCCCATCGGGTCGGACGAACCGGGGTGAGCAGTTCTTC
CSVTPSGRTNRGEQFF
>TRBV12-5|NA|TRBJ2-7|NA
TGTGCCACTTCGCGGAGGAGCGAGCAGTACTTC
CATSRRSEQYF
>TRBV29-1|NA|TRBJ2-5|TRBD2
TGCAGCCTGGGACTAGACCAAGAGACCCAGTACTTC
CSLGLDQETQYF
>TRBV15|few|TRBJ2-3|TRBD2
TGTGCCACCAGCAGAGTGGGACTAGCGGGAGCGGATACGCAGTATTTT
CATSRVGLAGADTQYF
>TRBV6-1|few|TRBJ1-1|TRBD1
TGTGCCAGCAGTTTTCTTGGACAGGGCTTTAGTCCGGACACTGAAGCTTTCTTT
CASSFLGQGFSPDTEAFF
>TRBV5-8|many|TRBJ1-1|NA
TGTGCCAGCAGCTTGAAGGGAACGAGGACTGAAGCTTTCTTT
CASSLKGTRTEAFF